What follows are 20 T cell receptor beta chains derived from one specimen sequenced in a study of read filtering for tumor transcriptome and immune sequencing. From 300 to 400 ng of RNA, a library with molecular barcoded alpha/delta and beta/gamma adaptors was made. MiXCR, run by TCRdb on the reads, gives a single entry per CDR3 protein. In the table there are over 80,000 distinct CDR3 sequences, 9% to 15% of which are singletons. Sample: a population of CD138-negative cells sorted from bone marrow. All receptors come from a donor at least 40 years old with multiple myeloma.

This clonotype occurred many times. This CDR3 is CSVGLAGRLETQYF. The CDR3 DNA follows: TGCAGCGTTGGACTAGCGGGTCGCCTAGAGACCCAGTACTTC. The rearrangement uses TRBV29-1 and TRBJ2-5, with 10 bases fitting TRBD2. With 4 bases clipped from V and 4 bases from J, the junction kept 6 bases outside the gene matches. CDR1 SQVTM and CDR2 ANQGSEA come from the germline V gene. The CDR3 has 14 amino acids.

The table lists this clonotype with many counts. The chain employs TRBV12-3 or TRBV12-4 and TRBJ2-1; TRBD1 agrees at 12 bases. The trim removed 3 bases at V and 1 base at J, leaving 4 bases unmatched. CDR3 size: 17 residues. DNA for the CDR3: TGTGCCAGCAGTTTTTGGGGACAGGGGGCGTCCTACAATGAGCAGTTCTTC. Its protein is CASSFWGQGASYNEQFF.

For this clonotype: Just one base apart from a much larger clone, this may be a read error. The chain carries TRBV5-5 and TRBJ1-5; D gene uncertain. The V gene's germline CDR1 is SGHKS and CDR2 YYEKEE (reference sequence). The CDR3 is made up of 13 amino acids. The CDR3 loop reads CTSSQRVDQPQHF. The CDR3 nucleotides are TGTACCAGCAGCCAGCGGGTCGATCAGCCCCAGCATTTT. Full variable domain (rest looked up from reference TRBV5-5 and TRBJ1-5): DAGVTQSPTHLIKTRGQQVTLRCSPISGHKSVSWYQQVLGQGPQFIFQYYEKEERGRGNFPDRFSARQFPNYSSELNVNALLLGDSALYLCTSSQRVDQPQHFGDGTRLSIL.

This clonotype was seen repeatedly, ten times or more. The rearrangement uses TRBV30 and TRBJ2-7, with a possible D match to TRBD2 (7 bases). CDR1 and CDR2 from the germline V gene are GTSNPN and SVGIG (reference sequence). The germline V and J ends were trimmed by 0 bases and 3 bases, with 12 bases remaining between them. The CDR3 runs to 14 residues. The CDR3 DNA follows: TGTGCCTGGAGTGTACGGGGGGCGCTCTACGAGCAGTACTTC. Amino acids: CAWSVRGALYEQYF.

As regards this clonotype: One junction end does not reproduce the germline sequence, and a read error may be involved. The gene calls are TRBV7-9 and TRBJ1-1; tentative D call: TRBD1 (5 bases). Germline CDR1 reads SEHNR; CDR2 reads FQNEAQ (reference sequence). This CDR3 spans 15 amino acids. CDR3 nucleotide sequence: TGTGCCAGCCGACTCACAGGTGGGATGAACACTGACGCTTTCTTT. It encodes CASRLTGGMNTDAFF.

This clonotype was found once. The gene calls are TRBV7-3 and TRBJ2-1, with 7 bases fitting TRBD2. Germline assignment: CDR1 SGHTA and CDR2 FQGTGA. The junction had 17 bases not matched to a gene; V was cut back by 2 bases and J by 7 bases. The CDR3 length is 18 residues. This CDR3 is CASSLRSREGLSQNEQFF. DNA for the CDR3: TGTGCCAGCAGCTTACGTTCGAGGGAGGGCCTAAGTCAGAATGAGCAGTTCTTC.

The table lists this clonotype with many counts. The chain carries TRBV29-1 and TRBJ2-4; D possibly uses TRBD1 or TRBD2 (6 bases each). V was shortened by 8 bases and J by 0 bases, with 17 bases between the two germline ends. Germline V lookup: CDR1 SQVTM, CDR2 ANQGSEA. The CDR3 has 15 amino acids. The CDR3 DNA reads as TGCAGCCTCCCGGGGGCACTACTAGCCAAAAACATTCAGTACTTC. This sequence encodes CSLPGALLAKNIQYF.

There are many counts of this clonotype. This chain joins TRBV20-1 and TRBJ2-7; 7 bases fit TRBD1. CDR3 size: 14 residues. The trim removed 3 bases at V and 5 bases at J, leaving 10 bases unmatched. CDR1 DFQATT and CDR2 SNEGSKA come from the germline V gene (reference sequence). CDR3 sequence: CSARVRAGGHEQYF. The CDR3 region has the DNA TGCAGTGCTAGGGTGAGGGCAGGGGGTCACGAGCAGTACTTC.

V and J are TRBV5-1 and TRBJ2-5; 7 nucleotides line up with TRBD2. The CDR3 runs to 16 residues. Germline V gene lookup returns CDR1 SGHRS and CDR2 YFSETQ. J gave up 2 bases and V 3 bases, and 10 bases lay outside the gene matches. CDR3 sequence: CASSSLGLAEQETQYF. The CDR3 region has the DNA TGCGCCAGCAGCTCCCTGGGGCTAGCGGAACAAGAGACCCAGTACTTC.

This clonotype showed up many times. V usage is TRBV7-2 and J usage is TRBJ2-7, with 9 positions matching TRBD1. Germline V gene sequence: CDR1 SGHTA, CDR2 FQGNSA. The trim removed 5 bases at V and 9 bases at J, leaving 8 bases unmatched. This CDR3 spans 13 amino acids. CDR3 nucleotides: TGTGCCAGCAGCGGTGGACAGGGGTTAGTGCAGTACTTC. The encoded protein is CASSGGQGLVQYF.

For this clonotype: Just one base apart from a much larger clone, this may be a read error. The CDR3 DNA follows: TGCGCCAGCAGCTTAGTGGGAGATGGGTTAGAGACCCAGTACTTC. Protein product: CASSLVGDGLETQYF. V is TRBV5-1 and J is TRBJ2-5; a possible D gene is TRBD2 (5 bases). With 2 bases removed from V and 4 bases from J, the gap between germline ends came to 15 bases. The CDR3 contains 15 residues. Germline V gene sequence: CDR1 SGHRS, CDR2 YFSETQ.

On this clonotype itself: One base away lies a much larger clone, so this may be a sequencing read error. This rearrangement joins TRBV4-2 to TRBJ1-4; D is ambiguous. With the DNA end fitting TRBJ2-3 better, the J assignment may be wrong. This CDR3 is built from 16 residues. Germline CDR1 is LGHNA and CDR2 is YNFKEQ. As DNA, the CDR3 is TGTGCCAGCAGCCGTGGTGACTCCCTAGACACAGATATGCAGTATTTT. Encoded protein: CASSRGDSLDTDMQYF.

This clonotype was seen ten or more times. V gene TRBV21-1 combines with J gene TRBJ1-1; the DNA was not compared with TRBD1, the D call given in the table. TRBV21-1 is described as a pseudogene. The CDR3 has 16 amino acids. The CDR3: CASSPRNSSPSTEAFF. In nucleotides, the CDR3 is TGTGCCAGCAGCCCCCGGAACAGCTCACCTTCTACTGAAGCTTTCTTT.

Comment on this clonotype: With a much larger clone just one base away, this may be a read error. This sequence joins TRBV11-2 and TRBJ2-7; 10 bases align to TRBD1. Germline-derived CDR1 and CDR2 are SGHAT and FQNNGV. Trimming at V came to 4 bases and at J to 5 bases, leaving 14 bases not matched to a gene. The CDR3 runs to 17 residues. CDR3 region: CASSSSPPGQGINEQYF. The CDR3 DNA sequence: TGTGCCAGCAGCTCCTCCCCCCCGGGACAGGGGATTAACGAGCAGTACTTC.

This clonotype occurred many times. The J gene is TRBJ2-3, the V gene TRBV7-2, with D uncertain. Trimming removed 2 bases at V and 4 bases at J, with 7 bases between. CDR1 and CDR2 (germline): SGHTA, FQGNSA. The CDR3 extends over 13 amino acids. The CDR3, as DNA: TGTGCCAGCAGCTTATTTGGGTCAGATACGCAGTATTTT. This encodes CASSLFGSDTQYF.

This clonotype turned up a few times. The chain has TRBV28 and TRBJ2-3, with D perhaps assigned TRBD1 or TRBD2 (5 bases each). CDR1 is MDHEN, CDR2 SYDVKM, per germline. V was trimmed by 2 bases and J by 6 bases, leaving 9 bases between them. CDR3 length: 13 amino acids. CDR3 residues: CASSLEGPDTQYF. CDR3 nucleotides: TGTGCCAGCAGTTTAGAGGGGCCCGATACGCAGTATTTT.

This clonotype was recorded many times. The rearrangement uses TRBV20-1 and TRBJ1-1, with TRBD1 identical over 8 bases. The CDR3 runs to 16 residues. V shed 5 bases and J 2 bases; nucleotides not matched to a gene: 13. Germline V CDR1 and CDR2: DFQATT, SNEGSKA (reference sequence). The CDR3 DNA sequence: TGCAGTGCTTTGGGGGACCGTCAGGGGGCTAACACTGAAGCTTTCTTT. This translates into CSALGDRQGANTEAFF.

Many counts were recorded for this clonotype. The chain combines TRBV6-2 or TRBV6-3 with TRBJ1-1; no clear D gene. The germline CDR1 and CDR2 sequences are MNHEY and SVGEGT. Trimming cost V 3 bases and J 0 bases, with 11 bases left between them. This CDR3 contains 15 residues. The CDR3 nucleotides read TGTGCCAGCAGTTATTCCCCCCCCATGAACACTGAAGCTTTCTTT. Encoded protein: CASSYSPPMNTEAFF.

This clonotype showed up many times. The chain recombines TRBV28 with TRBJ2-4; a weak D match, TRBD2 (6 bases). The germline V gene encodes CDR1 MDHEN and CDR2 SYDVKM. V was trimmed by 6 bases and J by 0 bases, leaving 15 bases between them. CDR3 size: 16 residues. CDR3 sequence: CASSRRDSLAKNIQYF. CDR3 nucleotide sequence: TGTGCCAGCAGCCGACGGGACTCCCTAGCCAAAAACATTCAGTACTTC.

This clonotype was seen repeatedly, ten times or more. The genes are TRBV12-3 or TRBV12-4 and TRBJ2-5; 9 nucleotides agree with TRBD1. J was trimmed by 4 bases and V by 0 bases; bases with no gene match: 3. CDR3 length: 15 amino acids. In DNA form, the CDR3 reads TGTGCCAGCAGTTTAGCCCTGACAGGGGGAGAGACCCAGTACTTC. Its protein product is CASSLALTGGETQYF.